Listed below are T cell receptor beta chains from one sample, sequenced in a study of T cell responses to AZD1222 COVID-19 vaccine. Assay used: immunoSEQ multiplex PCR; TCRdb lists only in-frame clones, some missing. The sample includes 120,000 or so clones, approximately 83% of them seen just once. The source material was peripheral blood, sampled on day 0 of AZD1222 vaccination. The receptors were sampled from an adult in good health. Each CDR3 is given with its conserved first and last residue. Fields, in order: clone size, V gene, D gene, J gene, CDR3 DNA, CDR3 protein. The D gene is left open where the match is weak. For some rows the clone size is stated as once, few or many, or as a class when expanded; others skip it.

abundance: few; v_gene: TRBV18; d_gene: -; j_gene: TRBJ1-4; CDR3nt: TGTGCCAGCTCATCGGCCGATTATGAAAAACTGTTTTTT; CDR3aa: CASSSADYEKLFF
abundance: -; v_gene: TRBV4-2; d_gene: TRBD2; j_gene: TRBJ2-5; CDR3nt: TGTGCCAGCAGCCCCCGACTAGCGGGAGTCGGTGAGACCCAGTACTTC; CDR3aa: CASSPRLAGVGETQYF
abundance: -; v_gene: TRBV19; d_gene: TRBD2; j_gene: TRBJ2-1; CDR3nt: TGTGCCAGTAGTCTCCGGGGACTAGCGGGGGCAAAGGGATCCTACAATGAGCAGTTCTTC; CDR3aa: CASSLRGLAGAKGSYNEQFF
abundance: -; v_gene: TRBV27; d_gene: TRBD1; j_gene: TRBJ2-7; CDR3nt: TGTGCCAGCAGATTCCTGGGACAGGGGGGACGCTACGAGCAGTACTTC; CDR3aa: CASRFLGQGGRYEQYF
abundance: -; v_gene: TRBV20-1; d_gene: -; j_gene: TRBJ2-7; CDR3nt: TGCAGTGCTAGTGCAGGGGTGGGCTACGAGCAGTACTTC; CDR3aa: CSASAGVGYEQYF
abundance: medium-sized; v_gene: TRBV13; d_gene: -; j_gene: TRBJ1-3; CDR3nt: TGTGCCAGCAGCTCCGAGGAGAGTCCCGGGGGCACCATATATTTT; CDR3aa: CASSSEESPGGTIYF
abundance: -; v_gene: TRBV4-1; d_gene: -; j_gene: TRBJ2-4; CDR3nt: TGCGCCAGCAGCCAACCGACCCCTCCAGGGAGGCTAGCCAAAAACATTCAGTACTTC; CDR3aa: CASSQPTPPGRLAKNIQYF
abundance: -; v_gene: TRBV5-1; d_gene: TRBD1; j_gene: TRBJ2-7; CDR3nt: TGCGCCAGCAGCTTGGGTACAGGGGGCGGATACGAGCAGTACTTC; CDR3aa: CASSLGTGGGYEQYF
abundance: -; v_gene: TRBV3-1/TRBV3-2; d_gene: -; j_gene: TRBJ1-6; CDR3nt: TGTGCCAGCAGCCAAGGCGCGGGGGGCAGCTATAATTCACCCCTCCACTTT; CDR3aa: CASSQGAGGSYNSPLHF
abundance: -; v_gene: TRBV4-3; d_gene: -; j_gene: TRBJ2-7; CDR3nt: TGCGCCAGCAGCCGGTCCGGGACGGGCAACTACGAGCAGTACTTC; CDR3aa: CASSRSGTGNYEQYF
abundance: -; v_gene: TRBV25-1; d_gene: -; j_gene: TRBJ1-3; CDR3nt: TGTGCCAGCAGTGACACATCGAGCTCTGGAAACACCATATATTTT; CDR3aa: CASSDTSSSGNTIYF